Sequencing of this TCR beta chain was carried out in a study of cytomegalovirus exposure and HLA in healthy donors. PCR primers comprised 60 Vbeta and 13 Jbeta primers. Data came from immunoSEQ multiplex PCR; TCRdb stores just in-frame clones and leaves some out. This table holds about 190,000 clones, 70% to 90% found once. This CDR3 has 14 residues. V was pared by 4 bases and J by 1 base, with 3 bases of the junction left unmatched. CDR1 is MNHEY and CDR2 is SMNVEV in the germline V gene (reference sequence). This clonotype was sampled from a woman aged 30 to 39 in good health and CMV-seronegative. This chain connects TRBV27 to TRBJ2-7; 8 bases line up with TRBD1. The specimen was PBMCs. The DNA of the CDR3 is TGTGCCAGCAGTTGGACAGGGACATCCTACGAGCAGTACTTC. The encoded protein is CASSWTGTSYEQYF.